A single sample gave rise to the 26 T cell receptor beta chains below, sequenced in a study of T cells in Graves' hyperthyroidism and ophthalmopathy. TCR beta CDR3 region amplification was performed from RNA transcripts. RT-PCR in the first round (using the HTBI primer set) targeted the TCR CDR3. TCRdb re-called the multiplex PCR reads through MiXCR, storing one row per CDR3 protein. Of more than 300,000 distinct CDR3 sequences listed, over 11% are singletons. Material: blood. The receptors were sampled from a woman in her 30s with Graves' hyperthyroidism.

There are many counts of this clonotype. The CDR3 nucleotides read TGTGCCAGCACGGGGGGTGAGGCCAACGTCCTGACTTTC. Translated: CASTGGEANVLTF. This chain joins TRBV2 and TRBJ2-6; TRBD2 matches 7 bases. The CDR3 sequence is 13 residues long. Germline values: CDR1 SNHLY, CDR2 FYNNEI. Germline trimming cut 7 bases from V and 6 bases from J; bases unmatched to any gene: 3.

This clonotype appeared a few times. This sequence joins TRBV2 and TRBJ2-5; D possibly matches TRBD1 or TRBD2 (5 bases each). The V gene's germline CDR1 is SNHLY and CDR2 FYNNEI. This CDR3 has 14 amino acids. The ends were cut back, 5 bases at V and 9 bases at J, with 19 bases in the middle. The CDR3 spells CASSLIGTPRAQYF. Here the CDR3 DNA reads TGTGCCAGCAGTTTGATAGGGACCCCGCGGGCCCAGTACTTC.

This clonotype appeared many times. V usage is TRBV6-1 and J usage is TRBJ2-7; maybe TRBD1 (6 bases). The CDR3 has 18 residues. V was cut by 1 base and J by 0 bases, with 19 bases left in between. Per the germline V gene, CDR1 is MNHNS and CDR2 is SASEGT. The CDR3 DNA reads as TGTGCCAGCAGTGAAGATGGACAGTTAGGGGCCAGCTCCTACGAGCAGTACTTC. This translates into CASSEDGQLGASSYEQYF.

This clonotype was observed a handful of times. The chain carries TRBV19 and TRBJ1-2; D remains unclear. The CDR3 totals 15 residues. Trimming left V 6 bases short and J 4 bases short, with 18 bases between. The germline V gene encodes CDR1 LNHDA and CDR2 SQIVND (reference sequence). The CDR3 sequence: CASRRNMDDPYGYTF. The DNA of the CDR3 is TGTGCCAGTAGGAGAAACATGGACGACCCCTATGGCTACACCTTC.

This clonotype was counted many times. The chain couples TRBV7-8 to TRBJ2-2; D unresolved. From germline, CDR1 is SGHVS and CDR2 FQNEAQ. Trimming removed 5 bases from V and 4 bases from J, with 11 bases in between. The CDR3 length is 14 residues. CDR3 bases: TGTGCCAGCAGCCCAGGACGGCGCACCGGGGAGCTGTTTTTT. Translating it yields CASSPGRRTGELFF.

This clonotype was seen only a few times. The chain uses TRBV3-1 and TRBJ1-2, with a tentative D call TRBD1 (5 bases). Germline CDR1 is LGHDT and CDR2 is YNNKEL (reference sequence). Deletions cut 3 bases from V and 2 bases from J, with 13 bases between. This CDR3 has 15 residues. The CDR3: CASSHRGAGNYGYTF. CDR3 coding DNA: TGTGCCAGCAGCCATAGGGGTGCAGGGAACTATGGCTACACCTTC.

At least ten counts were recorded for this clonotype. The gene calls are TRBV27 and TRBJ2-2; 7 bases are shared with TRBD1. Germline CDR1 reads MNHEY; CDR2 reads SMNVEV (reference sequence). The CDR3 totals 19 residues. The junction had 19 bases not matched to a gene; V was cut back by 5 bases and J by 4 bases. Here the CDR3 reads CASSPPRARGLSTTGELFF. Written as DNA, the CDR3 is TGTGCCAGCAGTCCCCCACGGGCCAGGGGGTTGTCGACCACCGGGGAGCTGTTTTTT.

This clonotype occurred many times. The V call is TRBV6-2 or TRBV6-3, the J call TRBJ2-7, with TRBD1 matching 11 bases. Germline CDR1 is MNHEY and CDR2 is SVGEGT. CDR3 length: 14 residues. Trimming cost V 5 bases and J 3 bases; bases outside gene matches: 3. The CDR3 sequence: CASSAGTGGYEQYF. The DNA for the CDR3 is TGTGCCAGCAGTGCCGGGACAGGGGGCTACGAGCAGTACTTC.

This clonotype appeared many times. The chain employs TRBV6-2 or TRBV6-3 and TRBJ1-5; D perhaps matches TRBD1 (5 bases). CDR1 MNHEY and CDR2 SVGEGT come from the germline V gene. V was pared by 3 bases and J by 4 bases, with 13 bases between. This CDR3 contains 15 residues. The CDR3 DNA follows: TGTGCCAGCAGTTATGCGTTGGAGGGGAATCAGCCCCAGCATTTT. It codes for CASSYALEGNQPQHF.

This clonotype has at least ten counts. The rearrangement links TRBV28 to TRBJ1-1, with TRBD1 identical over 10 bases. CDR1 is MDHEN and CDR2 is SYDVKM in the germline V gene. The CDR3 spans 16 residues. Trimming removed 4 bases from V and 11 bases from J; junction bases left unmatched: 16. The CDR3 spells CASSSGAGTGATEAFF. The CDR3 nucleotides are TGTGCCAGCAGTTCGGGAGCCGGGACAGGGGCGACAGAGGCTTTCTTT.

This clonotype was seen a few times. The rearrangement uses TRBV20-1 and TRBJ1-5; D is possibly TRBD1 (6 bases). The germline V gene encodes CDR1 DFQATT and CDR2 SNEGSKA (reference sequence). There are 15 residues in the CDR3. Trimming took off 3 bases at V and 3 bases at J, with 15 bases between the two ends. The CDR3 loop is CSASVGAGNNQPQHF. CDR3 nucleotide sequence: TGCAGTGCTAGTGTGGGGGCAGGGAACAATCAGCCCCAGCATTTT.

The sample holds many counts of this clonotype. This chain links TRBV2 with TRBJ1-2; D call uncertain. CDR1 and CDR2 (germline): SNHLY, FYNNEI. Between the trimmed V and J ends, which lost 3 bases and 4 bases, there was a span of 9 bases. There are 13 residues in the CDR3. The CDR3 DNA sequence: TGTGCCAGCAGTGAGGTATCGCGCTATGGCTACACCTTC. It codes for CASSEVSRYGYTF.

The chain has TRBV3-1 and TRBJ2-7; possible D gene TRBD2, 6 bases. Trimming removed 4 bases at V and 0 bases at J, with 10 bases between. Per the germline V gene, CDR1 is LGHDT and CDR2 is YNNKEL (reference sequence). CDR3 length: 14 residues. CDR3 sequence: CASSPMTSSYEQYF. In nucleotides, the CDR3 is TGTGCCAGCAGCCCCATGACTAGCTCCTACGAGCAGTACTTC.

The chain recombines TRBV10-3 with TRBJ2-7, with 8 bases matching TRBD2. Losses at the gene ends were 10 bases for V and 2 bases for J; bases not matched to a gene: 7. Germline V CDR1 and CDR2: ENHRY, SYGVKD. CDR3 size: 13 residues. Here the CDR3 reads CATQRELTYEQYF. In DNA, the CDR3 is TGTGCCACCCAGCGGGAGTTAACCTACGAGCAGTACTTC.

The chain employs TRBV30 and TRBJ2-5; 7 bases are a match to TRBD2. The CDR3 runs to 15 residues. CDR1 GTSNPN and CDR2 SVGIG come from the germline V gene (reference sequence). V trimming: 3 bases; J trimming: 2 bases; junction bases outside the gene matches: 9. For the CDR3, the DNA is TGTGCCTGGAGCATACCGGGACTACCACAAGAGACCCAGTACTTC. Translating it yields CAWSIPGLPQETQYF.

This clonotype was counted many times. This chain uses TRBV19 with TRBJ2-1; no definite D call. CDR3 length: 13 amino acids. Trimming took off 1 base at V and 7 bases at J, with 8 bases between the two ends. Germline CDR1 reads LNHDA; CDR2 reads SQIVND (reference sequence). The CDR3 DNA is TGTGCCAGTAGTATAGTAGCCAGGAATGAGCAGTTCTTC. Its translation is CASSIVARNEQFF. The variable domain in full, with the rest retrieved from reference TRBV19 and TRBJ2-1, is DGGITQSPKYLFRKEGQNVTLSCEQNLNHDAMYWYRQDPGQGLRLIYYSQIVNDFQKGDIAEGYSVSREKKESFPLTVTSAQKNPTAFYLCASSIVARNEQFFGPGTRLTVL.

This clonotype has a count of ten or more. The rearrangement links TRBV12-3 or TRBV12-4 to TRBJ1-2; unclear D gene. The V and J ends lost 5 bases and 2 bases respectively, with 6 bases between them. This CDR3 comprises 12 residues. CDR3 sequence: CASSTDNYGYTF. The CDR3, as DNA: TGTGCCAGCAGTACAGACAACTATGGCTACACCTTC.

In this sample, this clonotype turned up many times. This chain connects TRBV11-2 to TRBJ1-4; TRBD1 agrees at 9 bases. The V gene end was trimmed by 4 bases and the J gene end by 0 bases; junction bases not matched to a gene: 9. The CDR3 length is 18 residues. CDR1 is SGHAT and CDR2 is FQNNGV in the germline V gene. CDR3 protein: CASSYVGQGRATNEKLFF. CDR3 DNA: TGTGCCAGCAGCTATGTGGGACAGGGCAGGGCAACTAATGAAAAACTGTTTTTT.

At least ten counts were recorded for this clonotype. The chain is built from TRBV2 and TRBJ2-5; possibly TRBD2 for D (5 bases). CDR3 size: 15 residues. Germline V gene lookup returns CDR1 SNHLY and CDR2 FYNNEI. The V gene lost 7 bases and the J gene lost 2 bases, with 17 bases spanning the gap. The CDR3 protein is CASTLGNSDQETQYF. CDR3 nucleotides: TGTGCCAGCACTCTGGGAAATAGCGATCAAGAGACCCAGTACTTC. The complete variable domain, with remaining parts taken from reference TRBV2 and TRBJ2-5, reads EPEVTQTPSHQVTQMGQEVILRCVPISNHLYFYWYRQILGQKVEFLVSFYNNEISEKSEIFDDQFSVERPDGSNFTLKIRSTKLEDSAMYFCASTLGNSDQETQYFGPGTRLLVL.

J is TRBJ2-2 and V is TRBV5-1; 7 bases are a match to TRBD2. Germline trimming cut 4 bases from V and 2 bases from J; bases unmatched to any gene: 5. In germline, CDR1 is SGHRS, CDR2 YFSETQ. CDR3 length: 15 residues. The CDR3 DNA reads TGCGCCAGCAGCCCCACTAGCGCAAACACCGGGGAGCTGTTTTTT. Translation gives CASSPTSANTGELFF.

This clonotype was recorded a few times. The junction does not match germline at one end; this may be a read error. The chain employs TRBV10-1 and TRBJ2-5, with D perhaps matching TRBD1 or TRBD2 (6 bases each). From germline, CDR1 is WNHNN and CDR2 SYGVQD (reference sequence). This CDR3 has 12 amino acids. The CDR3 DNA is TGCGCCAGCAAGGGGGGCCGACCCCTTCAGCACTTC. Its translation is CASKGGRPLQHF.

This clonotype showed up just a few times. This chain uses TRBV9 with TRBJ2-5; 7 nucleotides align to TRBD2. J was trimmed by 2 bases and V by 4 bases; bases with no gene match: 11. The germline V gene encodes CDR1 SGDLS and CDR2 YYNGEE. The CDR3 is 16 amino acids. This CDR3 reads CASSPGGLRLQETQYF. For the CDR3, the DNA is TGTGCCAGCAGCCCGGGGGGACTGCGGTTACAAGAGACCCAGTACTTC.

The J gene is TRBJ2-5, the V gene TRBV15, with a possible D match to TRBD2 (6 bases). The V and J ends lost 1 base and 4 bases respectively, with 13 bases between them. The CDR3 runs 15 residues. Germline CDR1 is LNHNV and CDR2 is YYDKDF (reference sequence). The CDR3 spells CATSRGGREIETQYF. The CDR3 coding sequence is TGTGCCACCAGCAGAGGGGGTCGGGAGATAGAGACCCAGTACTTC.

The gene calls are TRBV19 and TRBJ2-3; the match to TRBD2 covers 8 bases. The CDR3 is 17 amino acids. With V trimmed by 6 bases and J by 0 bases, 11 bases remained unmatched. The germline CDR1 and CDR2 sequences are LNHDA and SQIVND (reference sequence). The CDR3 nucleotides are TGTGCCAGTAGCCTCGGGGAAGCGGGAGTGAGCACAGATACGCAGTATTTT. Translated: CASSLGEAGVSTDTQYF.

This clonotype was seen repeatedly, ten times or more. The chain recombines TRBV24-1 with TRBJ2-2; 8 nucleotides match TRBD1. Losses at the gene ends were 5 bases for V and 6 bases for J; bases not matched to a gene: 7. The CDR3 covers 15 residues. The germline V gene has CDR1 KGHDR and CDR2 SFDVKD. CDR3 in amino acids: CATSAGQVTPGELFF. CDR3 nucleotides: TGTGCCACCAGTGCGGGACAGGTGACTCCCGGGGAGCTGTTTTTT.

This clonotype turned up a few times. The chain carries TRBV5-1 and TRBJ2-2; 11 nucleotides align to TRBD2. CDR3 size: 15 residues. Unmatched junction bases numbered 3, after V lost 3 bases and J lost 5 bases. Germline V CDR1 and CDR2: SGHRS, YFSETQ. The DNA for the CDR3 is TGCGCCAGCAGCTCCTGGACTAGCGGGACCGGGGAGCTGTTTTTT. The encoded protein is CASSSWTSGTGELFF.